Each of the 19 T cell receptor beta chains below was sequenced from the same sample in a study of blood T cell repertoires in COVID-19 (dated by TCRdb to about 2020). The library was obtained by the immunoSEQ multiplex PCR assay. TCRdb mirrors the immuneACCESS table, restricted to in-frame sequences. Some clones are absent from its copies; in checked studies, under half trace to an unresolved V gene, and the reason for the others is unknown. This sample holds approximately 250,000 clones; over 80% were observed only once. The ten largest clones capture more than 1.5% of the sample. Sequenced material: peripheral blood. The receptors originated from a woman in her thirties or forties who had recovered from COVID-19.

The chain joins TRBV9 to TRBJ2-1; the D gene is possibly TRBD2 (5 bases). V was pared by 0 bases and J by 0 bases, with 10 bases between. The CDR3 sequence is 16 residues long. CDR1 SGDLS and CDR2 YYNGEE come from the germline V gene. The CDR3 spells CASSVVPGSSYNEQFF. The CDR3 DNA follows: TGTGCCAGCAGCGTAGTTCCGGGGAGCTCCTACAATGAGCAGTTCTTC.

The chain employs TRBV19 and TRBJ2-7, with TRBD1 matching over 9 bases. Unmatched junction bases numbered 14, after V lost 5 bases and J lost 6 bases. The germline CDR1 and CDR2 sequences are LNHDA and SQIVND (reference sequence). The CDR3 extends over 16 amino acids. DNA of the CDR3: TGTGCCAGTAGTCCCCGTTCGATGGCGGACAGGGGCGAGCAGTACTTC. Translation gives CASSPRSMADRGEQYF.

The chain combines TRBV11-3 with TRBJ2-7; 10 bases agree with TRBD1. This CDR3 region has 15 residues. CDR1 and CDR2 from the germline V gene are SGHNT and YENEEA. The junction had 7 bases not matched to a gene; V was cut back by 4 bases and J by 4 bases. CDR3 sequence reads: CASSSQTGGAYEQYF. DNA for the CDR3: TGTGCCAGCAGCTCCCAGACAGGGGGCGCGTACGAGCAGTACTTC.

This chain joins TRBV7-2 and TRBJ1-1; TRBD1 aligns across 7 bases. Germline lookup yields CDR1 SGHTA and CDR2 FQGNSA. The CDR3 is 14 residues long. The trim removed 4 bases at V and 4 bases at J, leaving 6 bases unmatched. The chain's CDR3 is CASSSQWTGTEAFF. In DNA form, the CDR3 reads TGTGCCAGCAGCTCCCAATGGACAGGCACTGAAGCTTTCTTT.

J is TRBJ1-1 and V is TRBV18, with a tentative D call TRBD1 (5 bases). The CDR3 spans 12 residues. Trimming pared 3 bases from V and 8 bases from J, leaving 10 bases between. The V gene's germline CDR1 is KGHSH and CDR2 LQKENI. CDR3 in DNA: TGTGCCAGCTCACCTGACAGCCGGGAAGCTTTCTTT. Its protein is CASSPDSREAFF.

V gene TRBV19 combines with J gene TRBJ1-3; 7 bases are a match to TRBD1. Germline CDR1 reads LNHDA; CDR2 reads SQIVND (reference sequence). J lost 4 bases, V lost 8 bases, and 8 bases had no gene match. The CDR3 runs 14 residues. CDR3 region: CASSDRALGNTIYF. The CDR3 DNA reads as TGTGCCAGTTCCGACAGGGCTCTCGGAAACACCATATATTTT.

This sequence joins TRBV20-1 and TRBJ1-6, with D unresolved. From germline, CDR1 is DFQATT and CDR2 SNEGSKA (reference sequence). V was pared by 4 bases and J by 8 bases, with 6 bases between. The length of the CDR3 is 11 residues. The CDR3 DNA sequence: TGCAGTGCTACCGGGGATTCACCCCTCCACTTT. Protein: CSATGDSPLHF.

The V gene is TRBV30, the J gene TRBJ2-3; 10 bases are a match to TRBD2. Germline-derived CDR1 and CDR2 are GTSNPN and SVGIG (reference sequence). The CDR3 spans 14 residues. J lost 6 bases, V lost 0 bases, and 3 bases had no gene match. Written as DNA, the CDR3 is TGTGCCTGGAGTGTTGGTAGCGGGGGGGATACGCAGTATTTT. Protein product: CAWSVGSGGDTQYF.

The V and J genes are TRBV5-8 and TRBJ2-7; D gene ambiguous. This CDR3 has 15 amino acids. The germline V gene has CDR1 SGHTS and CDR2 YDEGEE. V was trimmed by 4 bases and J by 2 bases, leaving 16 bases between them. This chain's CDR3 is CASSPRGMTTYEQYF. The CDR3, as DNA: TGTGCCAGCAGCCCCCGCGGAATGACGACCTACGAGCAGTACTTC. The full variable domain, rest sourced from reference TRBV5-8 and TRBJ2-7, is EAGVTQSPTHLIKTRGQQATLRCSPISGHTSVYWYQQALGLGLQFLLWYDEGEERNRGNFPPRFSGRQFPNYSSELNVNALELEDSALYLCASSPRGMTTYEQYFGPGTRLTVT.

This clone was picked up one time. The chain has TRBV27 and TRBJ2-7; D is perhaps TRBD2 (5 bases). Germline V gene data show CDR1 as MNHEY and CDR2 as SMNVEV (reference sequence). V lost 4 bases, J lost 0 bases, and 22 bases lay in between. The CDR3 is made up of 18 amino acids. The chain's CDR3 is CASSSRLFRRDLSYEQYF. CDR3 nucleotides: TGTGCCAGCAGTTCACGACTATTCCGGCGAGACCTCTCCTACGAGCAGTACTTC.

V and J are TRBV6-6 and TRBJ1-2, with TRBD1 matching 7 bases. The CDR3 runs to 15 residues. Germline lookup yields CDR1 MNHNY and CDR2 SVGAGI (reference sequence). V lost 6 bases, J lost 6 bases, and 13 bases stayed unmatched. The CDR3 sequence is CASSQRRGRLDGYTF. The CDR3, as DNA: TGTGCCAGCAGCCAAAGGAGGGGGCGTCTTGATGGCTACACCTTC.

This clone came up a few times. V and J are TRBV28 and TRBJ1-5, with D perhaps matching TRBD1 (6 bases). Trimming shortened V by 5 bases and J by 2 bases, and 13 bases separated the two germline ends. This CDR3 region has 15 residues. Per germline, CDR1 MDHEN and CDR2 SYDVKM. This CDR3 reads CASSGRGFGNQPQHF. The CDR3 DNA follows: TGTGCCAGCAGTGGCAGGGGATTTGGCAATCAGCCCCAGCATTTT.

The rearrangement joins TRBV6-5 to TRBJ1-4; 7 nucleotides agree with TRBD1. V lost 4 bases, J lost 7 bases, and 6 bases stayed unmatched. This CDR3 has 14 residues. Looked up from germline, CDR1 is MNHEY and CDR2 is SVGAGI. The CDR3 reads CASSSRGSGEKLFF. CDR3 nucleotides: TGTGCCAGCAGTTCCAGGGGGTCCGGTGAAAAACTGTTTTTT.

The chain is built from TRBV6-6 and TRBJ1-5, with TRBD1 matching 12 bases. J was trimmed by 4 bases and V by 2 bases; bases with no gene match: 3. This CDR3 has 16 amino acids. The germline V gene has CDR1 MNHNY and CDR2 SVGAGI (reference sequence). CDR3 nucleotide sequence: TGTGCCAGCAGTTACCCGGGACAGGGGGCGAATCAGCCCCAGCATTTT. The encoded protein is CASSYPGQGANQPQHF.

This chain uses TRBV5-1 with TRBJ2-1; TRBD1 agrees at 9 bases. Trimming at V came to 4 bases and at J to 5 bases, leaving 10 bases not matched to a gene. CDR1 is SGHRS and CDR2 is YFSETQ in the germline V gene. This CDR3 contains 16 residues. This CDR3 is CASSTTTGGLNNEQFF. Written as DNA, the CDR3 is TGCGCCAGCAGCACCACAACAGGGGGCTTAAACAATGAGCAGTTCTTC.

This chain links TRBV5-5 with TRBJ2-1, with 7 bases aligning to TRBD1. V lost 1 base and J lost 5; bases outside the gene matches: 9. The CDR3 has 16 residues. Germline V gene data show CDR1 as SGHKS and CDR2 as YYEKEE (reference sequence). This CDR3 is CASSLPRDSEDNEQFF. The CDR3 DNA sequence: TGTGCCAGCAGCTTGCCCCGGGACAGCGAGGACAATGAGCAGTTCTTC.

This chain connects TRBV7-9 to TRBJ2-7; 9 bases are shared with TRBD1. CDR3 length: 16 residues. Trimming took 3 bases from V and 1 from J; bases not matched to a gene: 7. Germline V gene lookup returns CDR1 SEHNR and CDR2 FQNEAQ (reference sequence). This chain's CDR3 is CASSFKTGTGSYEQYF. The CDR3 DNA reads TGTGCCAGCAGCTTCAAAACCGGGACAGGGTCCTACGAGCAGTACTTC.

The rearrangement joins TRBV6-5 to TRBJ1-4, with 9 bases matching TRBD1. CDR1 is MNHEY and CDR2 is SVGAGI in the germline V gene. V shed 5 bases and J 7 bases; nucleotides not matched to a gene: 5. The CDR3 runs 14 residues. The chain's CDR3 is CASSPRQGGEKLFF. The CDR3 bases are TGTGCCAGCAGTCCTCGACAGGGGGGTGAAAAACTGTTTTTT.

This clone came up a few times. J is TRBJ2-7 and V is TRBV7-2; the match to TRBD1 covers 8 bases. This CDR3 is built from 14 residues. Germline loops: CDR1 SGHTA, CDR2 FQGNSA. The V segment lost 4 bases and the J segment 2 bases; nucleotides outside the gene matches: 4. CDR3 residues: CASSSRTGTYEQYF. The DNA of the CDR3 is TGTGCCAGCAGCTCGCGGACAGGGACCTACGAGCAGTACTTC.